This T cell receptor (beta chain) appears in the sequencing data of a study of cytomegalovirus exposure and HLA in healthy donors. Background on the study: Early released data had about 85 million unique TCRs, all coming from HLA-typed donors. Clustering assigned 81% of the approximately 400 genotyped donors to the Caucasian-associated ancestry cluster. Study conclusions and caveats: Approximately 160 TCR beta chains were listed as cytomegalovirus-associated. Excluded were some V segments that proved indistinguishable, including TRBV6-2 and TRBV6-3.

Germline CDR1 and CDR2: MGHRA and YSYEKL. The CDR3 runs to 16 residues. J gave up 4 bases and V 3 bases, and 9 bases lay outside the gene matches. This PCR relied on a set of 60 Vbeta primers and 13 Jbeta primers. Some clones are missing from TCRdb's copy, which holds only in-frame ones; the method was immunoSEQ multiplex PCR. Among some 200,000 clones listed, 55% to 75% were seen once. As concerns this clone: Its specificity is unknown.

This receptor was obtained from a man aged 35 to 55 in good health and CMV-seropositive. Sequences were obtained from PBMCs. The chain carries TRBV4-1 and TRBJ2-7; 10 positions match TRBD1. Written as DNA, the CDR3 is TGCGCCAGCAGCCAGGCCGCCGGGACAGGGGAGTACGAGCAGTACTTC. It encodes CASSQAAGTGEYEQYF.